This T cell receptor beta chain was documented in a study of immune cell composition in non-small cell lung cancer (TCRdb year 2017). As for the study more broadly: Histologic subtype was assigned using H&E plus p63, CK5, Napsin A and TTF-1 immunohistochemistry, mainly lung adenocarcinoma or squamous cell carcinoma. Using Adaptive Biotechnologies, the researchers ran TCR-beta sequencing on fewer than 40 paired NSCLC tumour and non-adjacent lung specimens, along with about two dozen tumour-only specimens. In supplementary cohort #1, which comprised around 11 lung adenocarcinoma cases, paired tumour/lung TCR-beta sequencing was performed and TIL populations were generated so that tumour reactivity could be assessed. Four tumour specimens that had TCR-beta data belonged to rare histological subtypes and were left out of the subtype comparisons. Summary of the overall study and its limitations: The reactivity cohort was only 10 cases, and tumour-reactive clones were not shown to share sequences with the dominant in vivo tumour-associated clones. No significant correlation was found between tumour TCR-beta clonality and smoking pack-years. Tumour-associated clones >0.5% were found in nearly half of NSCLC cases, namely in around 31% of adenocarcinomas versus roughly 80% of squamous carcinomas. Across 9 to 10 adenocarcinoma cases, TIL tumour reactivity correlated strongly with maximal tumour-associated clone frequency but not with overall clonality.

Normal lung samples came from the same patient and consisted of non-adjacent lung tissue collected as far from the tumour as possible, at a distance of at least 3 cm. Frozen aliquots of unsorted single-cell suspensions were used for genomic DNA extraction with the QIAamp DNA kit. Tissues arrived within 2 hours of resection and were immediately processed into single-cell suspensions. Tissue was broken up mechanically, digested enzymatically with DNase I, collagenase I and hyaluronidase for about 29 minutes at 37 degrees C, and then filtered and RBC-lysed. CDR1 and CDR2, looked up from the germline V gene, are SQVTM and ANQGSEA. Inclusive of the bounding cysteine and phenylalanine, the CDR3 is 14 residues long. Of the read, only the CDR3 DNA is kept; its 42 bases are in frame from base 1. The trim is 4 bases for V and 8 bases for J, with a gap of 17 bases between the germline ends. This clone was seen just once. The target of this receptor is not known. One base away there is no much larger clone; base qualities are not given.

A two-step multiplex PCR amplified TCR-beta CDR3 regions from genomic DNA, and the second step of the PCR added Illumina-compatible adaptors. TCR-beta immunosequencing was performed on an Illumina platform as a commercial immunoSEQ service. For the original study's pipeline: Repertoires were summarised as Top 10 Clones, the percentage of T-cell templates from the ten most frequent sequences, and productive clonality. Values for productive clonality spanned 0 to 1, where a value of 1 indicated a monoclonal population. Using log10 scatter plots, tumour-associated clones were identified as sequences that made up at least 0.1% of tumour T-cell templates yet were absent from the matched non-adjacent lung. Student's t-tests were used for two-group comparisons, ANOVA for comparisons across stages, and linear regression for relationships, with analyses done in GraphPad Prism7 and R. As stored in TCRdb, this immuneACCESS dataset retains in-frame rearrangements with V and J assigned. A fraction of the clones does not appear; measured against another copy, unresolved V genes explain less than half of the discrepancy, and the remainder lacks a known reason. For V, J and clone size, that table is used; D and trimming come from the DNA. The sample records approximately 4,900 clones, approximately 77% of which are singletons. The top ten constitute 11% to 15% of the sample.

The sequence was collected from a human donor with non-small cell lung cancer. Material for sequencing was non-adjacent lung tissue. The V and J genes are TRBV29-1 and TRBJ1-4; the D region possibly corresponds to TRBD1 (5 bases align). The CDR3 region: CSVGGRDAEEKLFF. The nucleotides are TGCAGCGTTGGGGGCAGGGATGCAGAGGAAAAACTGTTTTTT.